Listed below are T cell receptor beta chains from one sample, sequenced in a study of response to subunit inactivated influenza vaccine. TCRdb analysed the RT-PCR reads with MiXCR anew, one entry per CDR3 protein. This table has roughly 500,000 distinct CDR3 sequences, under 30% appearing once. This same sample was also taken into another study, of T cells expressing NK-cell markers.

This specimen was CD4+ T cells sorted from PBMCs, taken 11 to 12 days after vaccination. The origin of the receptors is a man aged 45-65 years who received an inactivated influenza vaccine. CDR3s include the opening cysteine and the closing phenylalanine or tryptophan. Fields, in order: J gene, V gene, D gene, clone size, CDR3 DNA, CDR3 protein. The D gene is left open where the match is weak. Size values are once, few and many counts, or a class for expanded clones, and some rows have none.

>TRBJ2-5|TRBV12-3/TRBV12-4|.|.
TGTGCCAGCAATCGACAGGGAGGGGCCCAAGAGACCCAGTACTTC
CASNRQGGAQETQYF
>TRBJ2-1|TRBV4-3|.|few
TGCGCCAGCAGCCGGACTGACCTCAATGAGCAGTTCTTC
CASSRTDLNEQFF
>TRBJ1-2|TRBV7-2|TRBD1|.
TGTGCCAGCACTCCGGGTCCGTGGGACAGCCCTAACTATGGCTACACCTTC
CASTPGPWDSPNYGYTF
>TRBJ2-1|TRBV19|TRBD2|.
TGTGCCAGTAGTAAAGGGACTAGCGGGAGTTGGCCGTTCTTC
CASSKGTSGSWPFF
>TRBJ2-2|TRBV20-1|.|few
TGCAGTGCTAGACCGACAGGTTCGAACACCGGGGAGCTGTTTTTT
CSARPTGSNTGELFF
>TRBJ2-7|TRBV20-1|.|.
TGCAGTGCTGGAACCCGGACAGTCCCCTACGAGCAGTACTTC
CSAGTRTVPYEQYF
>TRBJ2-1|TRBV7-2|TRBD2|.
TGTGCCAGCAGTCCCACCGGGACTAGAAACAATGAGCAGTTCTTC
CASSPTGTRNNEQFF
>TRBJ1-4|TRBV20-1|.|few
TGCAGTGCTAGACACGGAACAGGTGGAATTAATGAAAAACTGTTTTTT
CSARHGTGGINEKLFF
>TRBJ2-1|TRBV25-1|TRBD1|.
TGTGCCAGCAGTGATCTGCTTGGACAGGGGCTGTTCTTC
CASSDLLGQGLFF
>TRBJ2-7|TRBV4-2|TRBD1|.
TGTGCCAGCAGCCAGAATGGACAGGGAGGTCCCTACGAGCAGTACTTC
CASSQNGQGGPYEQYF
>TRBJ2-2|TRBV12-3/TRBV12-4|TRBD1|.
TGTGCCAGCAGAAGGGACAGGAACACCGGGGAGCTGTTTTTT
CASRRDRNTGELFF
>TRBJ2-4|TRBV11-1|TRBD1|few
TGTGCCAGCAGCCCCATGTCCGGGACAGCCTCCGACATTCAGTACTTC
CASSPMSGTASDIQYF
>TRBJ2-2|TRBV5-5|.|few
TGTGCCAGCAGCTTGTCGCTCAGGGTGGCCGGGGAGCTGTTTTTT
CASSLSLRVAGELFF
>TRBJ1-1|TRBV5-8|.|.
TGTGCCAGCAGCCCTGGGGGGAGTATGAACACTGAAGCTTTCTTT
CASSPGGSMNTEAFF
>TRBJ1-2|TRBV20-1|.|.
TGCAGTGCTAGAGACCCCCTTGGCTCCCACTATGGCTACACCTTC
CSARDPLGSHYGYTF
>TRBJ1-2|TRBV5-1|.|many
TGCGCCAGCAGCTTGGAGTCAGGATTTGGCTACACCTTC
CASSLESGFGYTF
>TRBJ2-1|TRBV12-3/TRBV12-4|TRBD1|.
TGTGCCAGCAGTAAAGACAGGGGAGGTTACAATGAGCAGTTCTTC
CASSKDRGGYNEQFF
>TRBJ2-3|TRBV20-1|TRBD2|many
TGCAGTGCTCGGGGGGGCGCAGATACGCAGTATTTT
CSARGGADTQYF
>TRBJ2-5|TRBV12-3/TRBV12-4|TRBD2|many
TGTGCCAGCAGCCGGACTAGCGGGGGGGCCAGGGAGACCCAGTACTTC
CASSRTSGGARETQYF
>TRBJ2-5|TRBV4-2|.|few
TGTGCCAGCAGCCAAGGTGGGGCACCGGGGTACCAAGAGACCCAGTACTTC
CASSQGGAPGYQETQYF
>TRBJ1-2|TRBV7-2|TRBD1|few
TGTGCCAGCAGCTTCGGACAGGGACAGGGGCTCTATGGCTACACCTTC
CASSFGQGQGLYGYTF
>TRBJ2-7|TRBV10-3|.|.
TGTGCCATCAGTGAGCCAGGTGGGCGGGACGAGCAGTACTTC
CAISEPGGRDEQYF